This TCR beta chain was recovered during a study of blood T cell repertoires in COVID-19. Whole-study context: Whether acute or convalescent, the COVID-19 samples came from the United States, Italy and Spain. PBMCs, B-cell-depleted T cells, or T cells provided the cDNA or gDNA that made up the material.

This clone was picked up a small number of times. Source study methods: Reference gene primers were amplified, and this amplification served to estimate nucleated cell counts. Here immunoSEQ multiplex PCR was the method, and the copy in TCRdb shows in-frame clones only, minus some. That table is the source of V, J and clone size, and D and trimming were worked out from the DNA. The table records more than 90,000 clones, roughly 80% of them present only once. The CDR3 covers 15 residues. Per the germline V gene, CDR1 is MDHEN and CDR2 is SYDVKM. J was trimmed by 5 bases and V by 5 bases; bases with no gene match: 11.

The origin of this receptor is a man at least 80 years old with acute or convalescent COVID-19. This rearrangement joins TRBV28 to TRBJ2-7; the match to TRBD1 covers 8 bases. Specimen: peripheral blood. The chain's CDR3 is CASSPWDRPSHEQYF. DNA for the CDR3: TGTGCCAGCAGTCCCTGGGACAGGCCTAGCCACGAGCAGTACTTC.